This T cell receptor beta chain was sequenced in a study of blood T cells in healthy people across ages. Primed by a sample-barcoded 5' primer and a J-beta primer mix, a second PCR proceeded for 7 to 11 cycles. TCRdb itself ran the 5' RACE reads through MiXCR, one entry per CDR3 protein. The sample gives roughly 930,000 distinct CDR3 sequences, about 48% of which show up once; around an eighth is in the top ten. The length of the CDR3 is 15 residues. The chain carries TRBV21-1 and TRBJ1-1. TRBV21-1 is marked as a pseudogene. This clonotype originated in a young man in good health. Sequenced input: blood. CDR3 sequence (DNA): TGTGCCAGCAGCCCGTACAATGGCTGCAACACTGAAGCTTTCTTT. Its translation: CASSPYNGCNTEAFF.